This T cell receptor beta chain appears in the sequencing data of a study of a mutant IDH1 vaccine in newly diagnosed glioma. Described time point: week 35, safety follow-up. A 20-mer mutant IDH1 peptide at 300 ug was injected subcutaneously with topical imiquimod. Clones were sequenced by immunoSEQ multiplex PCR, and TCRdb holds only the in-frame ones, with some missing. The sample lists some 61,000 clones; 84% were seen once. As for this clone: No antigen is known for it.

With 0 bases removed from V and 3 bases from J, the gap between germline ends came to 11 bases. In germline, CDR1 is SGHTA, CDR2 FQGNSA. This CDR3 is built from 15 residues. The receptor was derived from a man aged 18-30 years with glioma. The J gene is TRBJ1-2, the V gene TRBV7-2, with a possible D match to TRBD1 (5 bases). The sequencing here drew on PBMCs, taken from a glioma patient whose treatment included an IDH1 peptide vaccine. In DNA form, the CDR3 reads TGTGCCAGCAGCTTAGCAGGTCGGGGCGACTATGGCTACACCTTC. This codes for CASSLAGRGDYGYTF.